This TCR beta chain was obtained from a study of T cells after yellow fever vaccination. In the study overall: Fractions containing few cells were prepared with SMART-Seq v4 Ultra Low Input.

The CDR3 has 17 amino acids. Germline CDR1 MNHEY, CDR2 SVGEGT. With 6 bases clipped from V and 2 bases from J, the junction kept 11 bases outside the gene matches. Using its own MiXCR run on the 5' RACE reads, TCRdb lists one record per CDR3 protein. The table has 510,000 or so distinct CDR3 sequences, about 19% seen once. Study-level findings and limits: Contamination of FACS-sorted repertoires by abundant clonotypes from the bulk population could occur. Most primary-vaccination clones recurred post-booster (roughly 96% CD4, 85% to 90% CD8). CD4 and CD8 compartments shared a small share of clonotypes.

The table lists this clonotype with a few counts. The antigen is not known. The chain links TRBV6-2 or TRBV6-3 to TRBJ2-3; TRBD2 aligns across 10 bases. The sequence was collected from a man in his thirties or forties who received the YFV17D yellow fever vaccine. Material: PBMCs, obtained 15 days after the yellow fever booster vaccination. The CDR3: CASRRATSGTLTDTQYF. For the CDR3, the DNA is TGTGCCAGCAGACGAGCTACTAGCGGGACCCTCACAGATACGCAGTATTTT.